Following are 14 T cell receptor beta chains from one sample sequenced in a study of blood T cell repertoires in COVID-19. Using immunoSEQ multiplex PCR, the repertoire was profiled, and TCRdb retains in-frame clones only, with some absent. The sample shows under 250,000 clones, about 90% of them seen only once. Sequencing was carried out using peripheral blood. The receptors stem from a man in his sixties with acute or convalescent COVID-19.

The V and J genes are TRBV7-2 and TRBJ1-2; D is unclear. Germline assignment: CDR1 SGHTA and CDR2 FQGNSA. This CDR3 has 11 amino acids. Trimming left V 9 bases short and J 6 bases short, with 11 bases between. CDR3: CASSMADGYTF. The CDR3 DNA follows: TGTGCCAGTTCGATGGCAGATGGCTACACCTTC.

This clone came up once. The chain uses TRBV5-5 and TRBJ1-2, with D hard to call. Germline V CDR1 and CDR2: SGHKS, YYEKEE (reference sequence). The V gene lost 0 bases and the J gene lost 8 bases, with 23 bases spanning the gap. CDR3 length equals 17 residues. In nucleotides, the CDR3 is TGTGCCAGCAGCTTGGAATCTAGCCCCATTCGGACTGGGGGCTACACCTTC. Translated: CASSLESSPIRTGGYTF.

This rearrangement joins TRBV3-1 (or the pseudogene TRBV3-2) to TRBJ1-2; 10 nucleotides match TRBD1. Germline lookup yields CDR1 LGHDT and CDR2 YNNKEL (reference sequence). This CDR3 region has 15 residues. Trimming at V came to 3 bases and at J to 2 bases, leaving 3 bases not matched to a gene. This chain's CDR3 is CASSQGQGWNYGYTF. The CDR3 DNA sequence: TGTGCCAGCAGCCAGGGACAGGGGTGGAACTATGGCTACACCTTC.

This chain uses TRBV11-2 with TRBJ1-2; D may be TRBD1 (6 bases). The CDR3 extends over 14 amino acids. V gave up 5 bases and J gave up 4 bases, with 14 bases separating them. The germline V gene encodes CDR1 SGHAT and CDR2 FQNNGV. CDR3 sequence (DNA): TGTGCCAGCAGCCTCCAGGACAGCTTCTATGGCTACACCTTC. Amino acids: CASSLQDSFYGYTF.

This chain uses TRBV3-1 (or the pseudogene TRBV3-2) with TRBJ2-5; 9 positions match TRBD2. The CDR3 sequence is 16 residues long. Germline CDR1 reads LGHDT; CDR2 reads YNNKEL (reference sequence). Losses at the gene ends were 4 bases for V and 4 bases for J; bases not matched to a gene: 10. CDR3 in DNA: TGTGCCAGCAGCCCTGGAACACTTAGCGGGAGAGAGACCCAGTACTTC. Amino acids: CASSPGTLSGRETQYF.

The chain links TRBV10-3 to TRBJ1-6; 9 nucleotides line up with TRBD1. This CDR3 has 16 amino acids. Trimming removed 6 bases from V and 8 bases from J; junction bases left unmatched: 11. Germline V gene lookup returns CDR1 ENHRY and CDR2 SYGVKD. Here the CDR3 reads CAISVNRGQWDSPLHF. Here the CDR3 DNA reads TGTGCCATCAGCGTTAACAGGGGGCAATGGGATTCACCCCTCCACTTT.

This chain connects TRBV4-1 to TRBJ2-3, with TRBD2 matching 10 bases. CDR3 size: 15 residues. Trimming took 4 bases from V and 2 from J; bases not matched to a gene: 3. Germline CDR1 and CDR2: MGHRA and YSYEKL. The CDR3 nucleotides read TGCGCCAGCAGCCGAGGACTAGCGGTCACAGATACGCAGTATTTT. Its protein is CASSRGLAVTDTQYF.

The chain employs TRBV5-1 and TRBJ2-3, with 8 bases identical to TRBD2. This CDR3 is 14 amino acids long. Looked up from germline, CDR1 is SGHRS and CDR2 is YFSETQ. The trim removed 5 bases at V and 5 bases at J, leaving 7 bases unmatched. The DNA for the CDR3 is TGCGCCAGCAGTCGGGTTAGCGGGGAAGATACGCAGTATTTT. Translation: CASSRVSGEDTQYF.

Here the CDR3 reads CASSSTSGRVNEQYF. The CDR3 nucleotides are TGTGCCAGCAGTTCGACTAGCGGGAGGGTCAACGAGCAGTACTTC. The chain has TRBV28 and TRBJ2-7, with TRBD2 matching over 14 bases. With V trimmed by 4 bases and J by 5 bases, 4 bases remained unmatched. Germline V lookup: CDR1 MDHEN, CDR2 SYDVKM. The CDR3 has 15 residues.

V gene TRBV5-6 combines with J gene TRBJ2-2; TRBD2 agrees at 10 bases. CDR1 and CDR2 from the germline V gene are SGHDT and YYEEEE. With 3 bases clipped from V and 5 bases from J, the junction kept 7 bases outside the gene matches. The CDR3 contains 16 residues. The CDR3 nucleotides read TGTGCCAGCAGCTATCTTGGGACTAGCGTAACCGGGGAGCTGTTTTTT. Protein product: CASSYLGTSVTGELFF.

The CDR3 protein is CSVGDRGGTEAFF. Written as DNA, the CDR3 is TGCAGCGTCGGGGACAGGGGAGGGACTGAAGCTTTCTTT. The gene calls are TRBV29-1 and TRBJ1-1; 10 positions match TRBD1. The CDR3 has 13 amino acids. After removal of 6 bases from V and 5 bases from J, the junction contained 6 bases not matched to a gene. Germline assignment: CDR1 SQVTM and CDR2 ANQGSEA.

The table lists this clone with a few counts. The genes are TRBV24-1 and TRBJ2-3; 13 nucleotides line up with TRBD2. Germline assignment: CDR1 KGHDR and CDR2 SFDVKD. The CDR3 loop spans 16 amino acids. With V trimmed by 2 bases and J by 3 bases, 1 base remained unmatched. The CDR3 spells CATSDWGLAGTDTQYF. CDR3 sequence (DNA): TGTGCCACCAGTGATTGGGGACTAGCGGGAACAGATACGCAGTATTTT.

The V call is TRBV5-4, the J call TRBJ2-7, with 7 bases that match TRBD2. CDR1 is SGHNT and CDR2 is YYREEE in the germline V gene (reference sequence). V dropped 4 bases and J dropped 3; count of bases not matched to a gene: 10. The CDR3 runs 15 residues. The CDR3, as DNA: TGTGCCAGCAGCGCCGGAAATAGCGGGTTCTACGAGCAGTACTTC. It encodes CASSAGNSGFYEQYF.

The rearrangement uses TRBV28 and TRBJ2-7; TRBD2 aligns across 9 bases. The J segment lost 0 bases and the V segment lost 5 bases, leaving 8 bases of the junction unmatched. The CDR3 contains 16 residues. Germline V gives CDR1 MDHEN, CDR2 SYDVKM. The chain's CDR3 is CASSPRGLASSYEQYF. As DNA, the CDR3 is TGTGCCAGCAGTCCCCGGGGACTAGCAAGCTCCTACGAGCAGTACTTC.